Below are 26 T cell receptor beta chains sequenced from a single sample in a study of immune evolution from preneoplasia to lung adenocarcinoma. Repertoires were generated with immunoSEQ multiplex PCR, while TCRdb's copy carries only in-frame clones and drops some. The profile shows 20,000 to 25,000 clones, about 79% of them singletons. Specimen: FFPE invasive lung adenocarcinoma tissue. The receptors shown here come from a person in their sixties or seventies with lung adenocarcinoma.

The chain carries TRBV5-1 and TRBJ2-1, with D perhaps TRBD1 or TRBD2 (6 bases each). Germline V gives CDR1 SGHRS, CDR2 YFSETQ. This CDR3 has 16 amino acids. The V end lost 0 bases, the J end lost 1 base, and 11 bases lay between the germline ends. CDR3: CASSLGRGESYNEQFF. CDR3 coding DNA: TGCGCCAGCAGCTTGGGTAGGGGGGAGTCCTACAATGAGCAGTTCTTC.

The DNA for the CDR3 is TGCGCCAGCAGCCACACTAGCGGGACAACCCCCCGGGAGCTGTTTTTT. It codes for CASSHTSGTTPRELFF. The V gene is TRBV5-1, the J gene TRBJ2-2, with TRBD2 matching over 10 bases. Germline V gene sequence: CDR1 SGHRS, CDR2 YFSETQ. The CDR3 length is 16 residues. After removal of 4 bases from V and 9 bases from J, the junction contained 12 bases not matched to a gene.

The V gene is TRBV15, the J gene TRBJ1-5, with a tentative D call TRBD1 (5 bases). The CDR3 is made up of 15 amino acids. Trimming took 5 bases from V and 5 from J, leaving 16 bases between them. Germline-derived CDR1 and CDR2 are LNHNV and YYDKDF (reference sequence). CDR3 nucleotide sequence: TGTGCCACCAGCGTTACTACAGGAGGTTATCAGCCCCAGCATTTT. It translates to CATSVTTGGYQPQHF.

This clone was found a few times. The rearrangement uses TRBV28 and TRBJ2-3; 11 bases align to TRBD2. CDR3 length: 15 residues. CDR1 is MDHEN and CDR2 is SYDVKM in the germline V gene. With 5 bases clipped from V and 7 bases from J, the junction kept 8 bases outside the gene matches. CDR3 nucleotide sequence: TGTGCCAGCAGTCTTAGCGGGAGGGGTACGCATACGCAGTATTTT. Translating it yields CASSLSGRGTHTQYF.

The V and J genes are TRBV2 and TRBJ2-1; D is unclear. The CDR3 is made up of 11 amino acids. The germline V gene has CDR1 SNHLY and CDR2 FYNNEI. The germline V and J ends were trimmed by 4 bases and 9 bases, with 7 bases remaining between them. CDR3 DNA: TGTGCCAGCAGTGGGGCAGTTGAGCAGTTCTTC. It translates to CASSGAVEQFF.

The rearrangement joins TRBV19 to TRBJ2-2; 8 nucleotides match TRBD2. Germline CDR1 and CDR2: LNHDA and SQIVND (reference sequence). The CDR3 contains 19 residues. V was clipped by 0 bases and J by 9 bases; unmatched bases: 18. CDR3 bases: TGTGCCAGTAGTATAGATTTAGTGGGCGAGCGGGAGATTAACTGGGAGCTGTTTTTT. Translated, it gives CASSIDLVGEREINWELFF.

This sequence joins TRBV7-3 and TRBJ2-2; 13 positions agree with TRBD2. This CDR3 is built from 15 residues. V gave up 6 bases and J gave up 6 bases; unmatched junction bases: 4. CDR1 is SGHTA and CDR2 is FQGTGA in the germline V gene. In nucleotides, the CDR3 is TGTGCCAGCAGTCCAGGACTAGCGGGAGCCGGGGAGCTGTTTTTT. Translated: CASSPGLAGAGELFF.

The chain has TRBV6-5 and TRBJ1-1, with D maybe TRBD1 (5 bases). The CDR3 totals 14 residues. Germline lookup yields CDR1 MNHEY and CDR2 SVGAGI. V was shortened by 5 bases and J by 0 bases, with 10 bases between the two germline ends. The CDR3 loop reads CASSRQRMNTEAFF. Here the CDR3 DNA reads TGTGCCAGCAGTCGACAGAGAATGAACACTGAAGCTTTCTTT.

The chain is built from TRBV18 and TRBJ2-5, with TRBD2 matching over 7 bases. The J call is in doubt because the DNA end fits TRBJ2-7 better. CDR1 is KGHSH and CDR2 is LQKENI in the germline V gene. The CDR3 extends over 13 amino acids. The CDR3 here is CASSPQGGNEQYF. CDR3 nucleotide sequence: TGTGCCAGCTCACCACAGGGAGGGAACGAGCAGTACTTC.

The CDR3 DNA sequence: TGTGCCAGCAGGTTCGGGGGAACCACAGATACGCAGTATTTT. Protein product: CASRFGGTTDTQYF. This chain uses TRBV6-1 with TRBJ2-3; tentative D call: TRBD2 (6 bases). CDR1 MNHNS and CDR2 SASEGT come from the germline V gene. The CDR3 loop spans 14 amino acids. V was shortened by 6 bases and J by 2 bases, with 12 bases between the two germline ends.

The V and J genes are TRBV30 and TRBJ2-2, with D unclear. Germline V CDR1 and CDR2: GTSNPN, SVGIG (reference sequence). This CDR3 spans 11 amino acids. Deletions cut 1 base from V and 7 bases from J, with 4 bases between. CDR3 protein: CAWSGSGELFF. The CDR3 region has the DNA TGTGCCTGGAGTGGAAGCGGGGAGCTGTTTTTT.

This chain uses TRBV4-1 with TRBJ1-4; possible D gene TRBD1, 6 bases. The germline V gene encodes CDR1 MGHRA and CDR2 YSYEKL. The ends were cut back, 3 bases at V and 0 bases at J, with 11 bases in the middle. This CDR3 contains 16 residues. This chain's CDR3 is CASSHRQDATNEKLFF. The CDR3 nucleotides read TGCGCCAGCAGCCACAGACAGGATGCAACTAATGAAAAACTGTTTTTT.

This clone was counted only a few times. The CDR3 region is CASSDGTSGPNEQFF. CDR3 DNA sequence: TGTGCCAGCAGTGACGGGACTAGCGGACCCAATGAGCAGTTCTTC. This chain uses TRBV6-4 with TRBJ2-1; 11 positions agree with TRBD2. This CDR3 region has 15 residues. Trimming took 2 bases from V and 6 from J; bases not matched to a gene: 3. CDR1 and CDR2 from the germline V gene are MRHNA and SNTAGT.

The chain combines TRBV7-2 with TRBJ2-7, with no clear D. Per germline, CDR1 SGHTA and CDR2 FQGNSA. Trimming pared 3 bases from V and 2 bases from J, leaving 8 bases between. The CDR3 is made up of 13 amino acids. The CDR3 here is CASSFSRTYEQYF. In DNA form, the CDR3 reads TGTGCCAGCAGCTTCAGCAGAACCTACGAGCAGTACTTC.

The CDR3 sequence: CASSQEEGQTEQFF. The CDR3, as DNA: TGTGCCAGCAGCCAAGAAGAAGGGCAGACCGAGCAGTTCTTC. This chain links TRBV4-2 with TRBJ2-1; unclear D gene. CDR3 length equals 14 residues. Germline-derived CDR1 and CDR2 are LGHNA and YNFKEQ. The germline V and J ends were trimmed by 0 bases and 10 bases, with 13 bases remaining between them.

The V call is TRBV28, the J call TRBJ2-7; D may be TRBD1 (7 bases). Trimming pared 8 bases from V and 0 bases from J, leaving 11 bases between. Germline CDR1 MDHEN, CDR2 SYDVKM. The CDR3 extends over 13 amino acids. The CDR3 DNA reads as TGTGCCAGCCAGGGGGGAAGCTCCTACGAGCAGTACTTC. Translated: CASQGGSSYEQYF.

The CDR3 DNA sequence: TGTGCCATCAGTGACTCCGACAGTGGCAATCAGCCCCAGCATTTT. Translated: CAISDSDSGNQPQHF. This chain connects TRBV10-3 to TRBJ1-5; weak D call: TRBD1 (5 bases). In germline, CDR1 is ENHRY, CDR2 SYGVKD. Trimming left V 3 bases short and J 2 bases short, with 11 bases between. The CDR3 contains 15 residues.

The gene calls are TRBV28 and TRBJ2-4; 9 nucleotides line up with TRBD1. The CDR3 extends over 15 amino acids. V lost 10 bases to trimming and J lost 0 bases; unmatched junction nucleotides: 7. Germline values: CDR1 MDHEN, CDR2 SYDVKM. The CDR3 region has the DNA TGTGCCACCTGGGACAGGGTCCTAGCCAAAAACATTCAGTACTTC. It translates to CATWDRVLAKNIQYF.

The chain is built from TRBV10-3 and TRBJ2-7; D tentatively fits TRBD1 or TRBD2 (5 bases each). Trimming took off 5 bases at V and 5 bases at J, with 16 bases between the two ends. CDR3 length equals 14 residues. CDR1 is ENHRY and CDR2 is SYGVKD in the germline V gene. CDR3 bases: TGTGCCATCAGTTCCGGACACGGGGTCGACGAGCAGTACTTC. Translating it yields CAISSGHGVDEQYF.

The gene calls are TRBV7-8 and TRBJ2-7; TRBD2 aligns across 12 bases. The germline V gene encodes CDR1 SGHVS and CDR2 FQNEAQ. The CDR3 sequence is 16 residues long. J gave up 4 bases and V 7 bases, and 11 bases lay outside the gene matches. The CDR3: CASTGLAGLKLYEQYF. Here the CDR3 DNA reads TGTGCCAGCACGGGACTAGCGGGTCTTAAACTATACGAGCAGTACTTC.

This rearrangement joins TRBV5-1 to TRBJ2-1; TRBD2 agrees at 7 bases. Germline CDR1 reads SGHRS; CDR2 reads YFSETQ. This CDR3 comprises 15 residues. The junction had 7 bases not matched to a gene; V was cut back by 0 bases and J by 7 bases. CDR3 sequence (DNA): TGCGCCAGCAGCTTGGGGGAGACTAGCAGGAATGAGCAGTTCTTC. Translated, it gives CASSLGETSRNEQFF.

This clone was seen a few times. V is TRBV4-2 and J is TRBJ2-2; D remains unclear. Germline V gene sequence: CDR1 LGHNA, CDR2 YNFKEQ. This CDR3 region has 13 residues. V shed 3 bases and J shed 1 base, with 3 bases lying between them. CDR3 loop: CASSQGNTGELFF. CDR3 bases: TGTGCCAGCAGCCAGGGGAACACCGGGGAGCTGTTTTTT.

This clone has just one count. The chain joins TRBV7-9 to TRBJ2-7, with 8 bases identical to TRBD2. CDR1 SEHNR and CDR2 FQNEAQ come from the germline V gene (reference sequence). The CDR3 covers 14 residues. With V trimmed by 6 bases and J by 2 bases, 6 bases remained unmatched. CDR3 in amino acids: CASSQTSVPYEQYF. In DNA form, the CDR3 reads TGTGCCAGCAGTCAGACTAGCGTTCCCTACGAGCAGTACTTC. Variable domain in full (rest from reference TRBV7-9 and TRBJ2-7): DTGVSQNPRHKITKRGQNVTFRCDPISEHNRLYWYRQTLGQGPEFLTYFQNEAQLEKSRLLSDRFSAERPKGSFSTLEIQRTEQGDSAMYLCASSQTSVPYEQYFGPGTRLTVT.

This clone has a handful of counts. This chain connects TRBV6-6 to TRBJ1-1; D ambiguous. The germline gives CDR1 MNHNY, CDR2 SVGAGI (reference sequence). The CDR3 is 14 amino acids. The ends were cut back, 2 bases at V and 0 bases at J, with 7 bases in the middle. CDR3 bases: TGTGCCAGCAGTTACCCTCAGGTGAACACTGAAGCTTTCTTT. Its protein product is CASSYPQVNTEAFF.

This clone was detected a few times. This chain uses TRBV19 with TRBJ2-2, with D unclear. Deletions cut 2 bases from V and 1 base from J, with 5 bases between. This CDR3 is 14 amino acids long. CDR1 is LNHDA and CDR2 is SQIVND in the germline V gene (reference sequence). In DNA, the CDR3 is TGTGCCAGTAGTATACTAGAGAACACCGGGGAGCTGTTTTTT. It specifies CASSILENTGELFF.

The sample holds one count of this clone. The chain recombines TRBV5-8 with TRBJ1-2, with 7 bases fitting TRBD1. CDR1 is SGHTS, CDR2 YDEGEE, per germline. This CDR3 has 13 amino acids. Germline trimming cut 2 bases from V and 7 bases from J; bases unmatched to any gene: 5. The CDR3 sequence is CASSFDRVGGYTF. CDR3 coding DNA: TGTGCCAGCAGCTTTGACAGGGTTGGTGGCTACACCTTC.